This T cell receptor (beta chain) was identified during a study of shared clonotypes between healthy human individuals (dated by TCRdb to 2020 to 2022). Notes on the research overall: The cohort included three men and a couple of women between 18 and 49 years of age. Per donor, three plates each were used for CD4 naive and CD4 memory, two for CD8 naive, and one for CD8 memory. Blood TCR repertoires of about five healthy adults were deeply sequenced to estimate repertoire size and the extent of clonotype sharing between individuals. To increase sequencing depth and limit assay-specific biases, TCR repertoire library preparation and sequencing were carried out by different laboratories using diverse techniques. Each donor's leukapheresis produced roughly between about 0.8 and 8.9 billion PBMCs.

Summary of the overall study and its limitations: Sharing across a few donors was observed for around 5% of naive CD4, around 3.5% of naive CD8, about 2.3% of memory CD4, and about 0.38% of memory CD8 clonotypes. Sampling was restricted to blood, and TCR repertoires in tissue are likely to differ from TCR repertoires in blood. Higher generation probabilities were observed for clonotypes shared by all four sorted-subset donors than for non-shared clonotypes. Rarefaction of sorted-subset datasets indicated incomplete sequencing despite the large sequencing depth. Because the study included a small number of donors, the genetic and exposure-history diversity represented was limited. Larger estimated clonotype richness was generally found for naive subsets than for memory subsets. Pairwise subsampling led to the expectation that sequencing depth would affect the degree of clonotype sharing among donors.

This clone was observed once. No cognate antigen has been identified for it. Per-nucleotide qualities are absent, and no much larger clonotype sits a single base away. TCR CDR3 regions were amplified from genomic DNA by multiplex PCR using the deep immunoSEQ assay. For each cell subset, the extracted genomic DNA was distributed evenly across all wells of several immunoSEQ 96-well plates, and each plate served as one replicate. For sorted subsets, 200 to 250 ng of genomic DNA, equivalent to roughly 30,000 T cell genomes, went into each replicate PCR. The purified libraries were quantified using a Qubit 3.0 fluorometer, sized with a Bioanalyzer 2100, and then quantified again using the KAPA Library Quantification kit. Each immunoSEQ 96-well plate was sequenced on its own single-read 150-cycle Illumina NextSeq 550 flow cell. Turning to the authors' computational methods: The immunoSEQ output contained only junctional sequences without quality scores, so filtering could not match that applied to full-length reads. To assign V/J genes and CDR3, sequences were annotated using PyIR, a Python wrapper for IgBLAST v1.9, with IMGT germline references. Reads with weak V/J assignments (E-value above 1e-6), missing CDR3, stop codons, out-of-frame junctions, or ambiguous translated residues were removed. V3J clonotypes were defined by identical inferred V gene, J gene, and CDR3 amino acid sequence. The percentage overlap between two repertoires was calculated by dividing the number of shared unique clonotypes by the size of the smaller repertoire. Richness of each repertoire was evaluated using RTK rarefaction, the Chao1 estimator, and Recon v2.1 estimates of unobserved clonotypes. Generation probabilities were computed with OLGA for all TCRbeta clonotypes obtained by the gDNA method from a few donors. TCRdb stores this immuneACCESS table with in-frame sequences only. Part of the clones is absent; in the studies checked, under half of the shortfall reflects unresolved V genes, and no reason is known for the rest. From that table come the V and J calls and clone size; the DNA was used to work out D and trimming. The table for this sample lists 2,500,000 or so clones; 80% to 95% of them were counted only once. The ten largest clones capture roughly 0.36% of the sample.

Healthy HIV-negative adults with no recently reported acute infections or vaccinations were included as donors. Every donor was a Caucasian adult living in Nashville, Tennessee, USA. Magnetic negative selection was used to enrich CD4+ T cells, after which naive cells were positively selected on CD45RA and the negative fraction became the memory subset. Blood was collected by leukapheresis, and PBMCs were isolated by Ficoll-Histopaque density gradient centrifugation and then cryopreserved in liquid nitrogen vapor phase. Analytical flow cytometry was used to check the purity and quantity of each magnetically sorted T cell population. Genomic DNA was isolated from every sorted fraction and measured by UV absorbance on a Nanodrop 2000c. The germline V gene gives CDR1 as SGHTA and CDR2 as FQGTGA. Its CDR3 holds 16 amino acids, cysteine through phenylalanine. Only the CDR3 part of the read is kept: 48 bases, read in frame from the first base. V is reduced by 2 bases and J by 4 bases, leaving a spacing of 17 bases between them.

Recombination connected TRBV7-3 to TRBJ1-2; possibly the D gene is TRBD1, per 5 matching bases. The receptor comes from a man younger than 35 in good health. Some clones in this sample may be carry-over from other donors' samples. The sequencing sample was made of naive CD4+ T cells from PBMCs. Per the publication, the cell subset or site label means: CD45RA+ positively selected. The CDR3: CASSLDLGRVTYGYTF. The sequenced DNA is TGTGCCAGCAGCTTAGATCTGGGCAGGGTTACCTATGGCTACACCTTC.